This TCR beta chain was identified during a study of cytomegalovirus exposure and HLA in healthy donors. The PCR used 60 Vbeta and 13 Jbeta primers. Measured with immunoSEQ multiplex PCR; TCRdb has only the in-frame clones, and not every one. The sample shows about 120,000 clones, around 80% of them seen only once. Trimming pared 6 bases from V and 1 base from J, leaving 10 bases between. The CDR3 spans 15 residues. Germline V gives CDR1 MNHEY, CDR2 SVGAGI. Regarding this clone: Its antigen is unknown.

Study outcomes and limitations: The study reported that TCR beta sequences accurately predicted HLA-A and HLA-B alleles in most subjects. A later analysis found that most CMV-associated TCR beta chains appeared HLA-restricted.

The source of this sequence is a woman in her fifties or sixties in good health and CMV-seropositive. The specimen was PBMCs. The chain combines TRBV6-5 with TRBJ1-6; no definite D call. The CDR3 region is CASRRGGSYNSPLHF. The CDR3 DNA follows: TGTGCCAGCAGGCGGGGAGGATCCTATAATTCACCCCTCCACTTT.